One and the same sample provided the 20 T cell receptor beta chains below, sequenced in a study of CD8+CD57+ T cells in acquired aplastic anemia. Previously, flow cytometry had revealed CD8+CD57+ cell expansion in the patients chosen for sequencing. According to the study, genomic DNA was the template for TCR beta VDJ and CDR3 profiling. MiXCR, applied by TCRdb to the reads, yields one record per CDR3 protein. The sample comprises roughly 180,000 distinct CDR3 sequences, around 50% of which are singletons, and 10% to 15% rests with the top ten. The sequencing sample was made of sorted CD4+, CD8+, or CD8+CD57+ T cells (not recorded which) from PBMCs. These receptors were taken from a human donor with aplastic anemia.

This clonotype occurred many times. V usage is TRBV6-5 and J usage is TRBJ2-3; D gene uncertain. This CDR3 contains 15 residues. From germline, CDR1 is MNHEY and CDR2 SVGAGI. V shed 3 bases and J shed 2 bases, with 12 bases lying between them. The CDR3 DNA reads TGTGCCAGCAGTTATAGATTCTCATTCACAGATACGCAGTATTTT. This translates into CASSYRFSFTDTQYF.

The chain combines TRBV20-1 with TRBJ2-2; D is ambiguous. The CDR3 runs 13 residues. V lost 2 bases and J 2 bases, leaving 6 bases between the germline ends. Looked up from germline, CDR1 is DFQATT and CDR2 is SNEGSKA (reference sequence). The CDR3 is CSARNSNTGELFF. The CDR3 DNA reads TGCAGTGCTAGAAATAGTAACACCGGGGAGCTGTTTTTT.

V is TRBV7-9 and J is TRBJ1-1, with D perhaps TRBD1 (6 bases). Germline assignment: CDR1 SEHNR and CDR2 FQNEAQ (reference sequence). V was cut by 5 bases and J by 0 bases, with 13 bases left in between. The CDR3 sequence is 15 residues long. As DNA, the CDR3 is TGTGCCAGCAGCGCCGACGGGGGGCTGAACACTGAAGCTTTCTTT. Translation: CASSADGGLNTEAFF.

This clonotype was found a few times. A much larger clonotype is one base distant, so this may be a read error. The chain uses TRBV28 and TRBJ1-6, with 8 bases fitting TRBD1. Trimming took 6 bases from V and 6 from J; bases not matched to a gene: 7. The V gene's germline CDR1 is MDHEN and CDR2 SYDVKM. The CDR3 is 15 amino acids. The CDR3 nucleotides are TGTGCCAGCAGGCTCGGGACAGGAGGTAATTCACCCCTCCACTTT. This encodes CASRLGTGGNSPLHF.

The chain has TRBV29-1 and TRBJ1-2, with a tentative D call TRBD1 (5 bases). The CDR3 is 11 residues long. Germline assignment: CDR1 SQVTM and CDR2 ANQGSEA. Trimming removed 8 bases at V and 2 bases at J, with 9 bases between. The DNA of the CDR3 is TGCAGCTTGCGGGGGAACTATGGCTACACCTTC. This translates into CSLRGNYGYTF.

At least ten counts were recorded for this clonotype. The chain links TRBV10-1 to TRBJ2-7; D remains ambiguous. The germline V gene has CDR1 WNHNN and CDR2 SYGVQD (reference sequence). The germline V and J ends were trimmed by 8 bases and 9 bases, with 8 bases remaining between them. This CDR3 comprises 9 residues. This chain's CDR3 is CASDLGQYF. The CDR3, as DNA: TGCGCCAGCGACCTTGGGCAGTACTTC.

This chain uses TRBV19 with TRBJ2-7, with 8 bases identical to TRBD1. The V gene end was trimmed by 7 bases and the J gene end by 6 bases; junction bases not matched to a gene: 11. CDR3 length: 14 amino acids. Germline values: CDR1 LNHDA, CDR2 SQIVND (reference sequence). CDR3 bases: TGTGCCAGTACGAGTGGACAGGGAGGCTCCGAGCAGTACTTC. This translates into CASTSGQGGSEQYF.

The chain carries TRBV29-1 and TRBJ1-1, with a possible D match to TRBD1 (6 bases). The CDR3 is made up of 12 amino acids. CDR1 is SQVTM, CDR2 ANQGSEA, per germline. Trimming took off 8 bases at V and 0 bases at J, with 10 bases between the two ends. CDR3 sequence (DNA): TGCAGCTTACAGGGATTGAACACTGAAGCTTTCTTT. It codes for CSLQGLNTEAFF.

In this sample, this clonotype turned up many times. The genes are TRBV20-1 and TRBJ1-5; TRBD1 matches at 10 bases. With V trimmed by 5 bases and J by 4 bases, 11 bases remained unmatched. The V gene's germline CDR1 is DFQATT and CDR2 SNEGSKA (reference sequence). This CDR3 region has 16 residues. CDR3: CSASTGGSFRNQPQHF. In DNA form, the CDR3 reads TGCAGTGCTTCGACAGGGGGCTCCTTTCGGAATCAGCCCCAGCATTTT.

The chain combines TRBV2 with TRBJ2-7; 10 nucleotides agree with TRBD2. CDR1 and CDR2 from the germline V gene are SNHLY and FYNNEI. The CDR3 has 14 residues. V was clipped by 11 bases and J by 5 bases; unmatched bases: 12. The CDR3 reads CAGGRLAGENEQYF. The CDR3 DNA is TGTGCCGGGGGGCGGCTAGCGGGAGAAAACGAGCAGTACTTC. The full variable domain, its missing parts supplied by reference TRBV2 and TRBJ2-7, is EPEVTQTPSHQVTQMGQEVILRCVPISNHLYFYWYRQILGQKVEFLVSFYNNEISEKSEIFDDQFSVERPDGSNFTLKIRSTKLEDSAMYFCAGGRLAGENEQYFGPGTRLTVT.

The chain joins TRBV7-8 to TRBJ1-1, with D perhaps matching TRBD1 (6 bases). The CDR3 totals 15 residues. The germline V and J ends were trimmed by 1 base and 3 bases, with 12 bases remaining between them. Germline CDR1 and CDR2: SGHVS and FQNEAQ. As DNA, the CDR3 is TGTGCCAGCAGCTTAGACGGGGGGCTGGACACTGAAGCTTTCTTT. Translated, it gives CASSLDGGLDTEAFF.

V and J are TRBV2 and TRBJ1-6; D is undetermined. Germline V gives CDR1 SNHLY, CDR2 FYNNEI. V was clipped by 8 bases and J by 7 bases, with 15 bases between them. The CDR3 has 14 amino acids. The CDR3 nucleotides are TGTGCCAGCCTCGGATACACTCCAAATTCACCCCTCCACTTT. This gives the protein CASLGYTPNSPLHF.

V and J are TRBV7-3 and TRBJ1-2; TRBD1 aligns across 9 bases. The germline gives CDR1 SGHTA, CDR2 FQGTGA. This CDR3 region has 12 residues. V lost 5 bases to trimming and J lost 13 bases; unmatched junction nucleotides: 8. CDR3: CASSIGGQGFTF. CDR3 in DNA: TGTGCCAGCAGCATAGGAGGACAGGGGTTCACCTTC.

This clonotype was detected ten times or more. J is TRBJ1-1 and V is TRBV19; D call uncertain. V dropped 1 base and J dropped 1 base, with 10 bases sitting between them. This CDR3 is built from 15 residues. Germline V gives CDR1 LNHDA, CDR2 SQIVND (reference sequence). The CDR3 loop is CASSIGRGSNTEAFF. The CDR3 nucleotides read TGTGCCAGTAGTATAGGTCGGGGATCGAACACTGAAGCTTTCTTT.

This clonotype was seen at least ten times. The chain carries TRBV6-5 and TRBJ1-6; D might be TRBD1 (5 bases). CDR1 and CDR2 from the germline V gene are MNHEY and SVGAGI. Between the trimmed V and J ends, which lost 0 bases and 8 bases, there was a span of 11 bases. The CDR3 spans 15 residues. CDR3 amino acids: CASSYSGETDSPLHF. The CDR3 bases are TGTGCCAGCAGTTACTCAGGGGAAACGGATTCACCCCTCCACTTT.

There are a few counts of this clonotype. The chain's CDR3 is CASSPSREETQYF. The CDR3 DNA sequence: TGTGCCAGTAGTCCGTCTCGCGAAGAGACCCAGTACTTC. This rearrangement joins TRBV19 to TRBJ2-5; D is unclear. The germline V gene encodes CDR1 LNHDA and CDR2 SQIVND (reference sequence). V lost 5 bases and J 3 bases, leaving 10 bases between the germline ends. CDR3 size: 13 residues.

This clonotype was seen repeatedly, ten times or more. The genes are TRBV5-4 and TRBJ2-5; 9 bases match TRBD2. CDR3 size: 15 residues. The germline V gene encodes CDR1 SGHNT and CDR2 YYREEE (reference sequence). The V gene end was trimmed by 1 base and the J gene end by 2 bases; junction bases not matched to a gene: 3. The CDR3 here is CASSLRLAGQETQYF. CDR3 bases: TGTGCCAGCAGCTTGAGGCTAGCGGGGCAAGAGACCCAGTACTTC.

This clonotype was seen more than once but under ten times. The chain carries TRBV24-1 and TRBJ1-5; 7 bases fit TRBD1. This CDR3 is built from 15 residues. CDR1 and CDR2 from the germline V gene are KGHDR and SFDVKD. V gave up 3 bases and J gave up 13 bases; unmatched junction bases: 14. CDR3: CATSDPRQGLKKQHF. CDR3 nucleotides: TGTGCCACCAGTGATCCCCGACAGGGTCTTAAGAAGCAGCATTTT.

V and J are TRBV2 and TRBJ2-1, with TRBD2 matching over 11 bases. This CDR3 has 14 residues. CDR1 and CDR2 from the germline V gene are SNHLY and FYNNEI. The V segment lost 4 bases and the J segment 7 bases; nucleotides outside the gene matches: 3. Here the CDR3 reads CASSGPSGGNEQFF. CDR3 DNA: TGTGCCAGCAGTGGTCCTAGCGGGGGGAATGAGCAGTTCTTC.

The sample holds many counts of this clonotype. The chain joins TRBV7-2 to TRBJ1-2; D unclear. The CDR3 has 12 residues. The germline V gene encodes CDR1 SGHTA and CDR2 FQGNSA. Trimming removed 1 base at V and 8 bases at J, with 8 bases between. The DNA for the CDR3 is TGTGCCAGCAGCTTAGTCTACGGGGGCTACACCTTC. Encoded protein: CASSLVYGGYTF.